This paragraph covers one T cell receptor (beta chain) sequence. The sample belongs to a study of T cell repertoires in cytomegalovirus infection. V dropped 7 bases and J dropped 9 bases, with 10 bases sitting between them. Germline CDR1 is LNHDA and CDR2 is SQIVND (reference sequence). The length of the CDR3 is 11 residues. TCRdb recomputed calls from the reads with MiXCR, one row per CDR3 protein. The sample holds approximately 630,000 distinct CDR3 sequences, 24% seen once. The material sequenced was CD8+ T cells from PBMCs. J is TRBJ2-1 and V is TRBV19, with D possibly being TRBD1 or TRBD2 (5 bases each). The receptor comes from a human donor in good health (CMV status not recorded). Some clones in this sample may be carry-over from other donors' samples. The DNA of the CDR3 is TGTGCCAGTACTATTGGGGGTGAGCAGTTCTTC. It encodes CASTIGGEQFF.